The TCR beta chain under discussion was sequenced for a study of blood T cell repertoires in COVID-19. Study-level background: Donors in the United States, Italy and Spain gave samples during acute or convalescent COVID-19. Sample material is recorded as cDNA or gDNA derived from T cells, B-cell-depleted T cells, or PBMCs.

This CDR3 is built from 16 residues. V shed 5 bases and J 3 bases; nucleotides not matched to a gene: 8. The V gene's germline CDR1 is SGHVS and CDR2 FQNEAQ. Those enrolled, adults aged roughly 18 to 95 years, came from 25 or so US areas. Authors' processing steps: Amplifying reference gene primers gave estimates of nucleated cell counts. Clones were read by immunoSEQ multiplex PCR, and TCRdb kept only the in-frame ones, dropping some. V and J calls and clone size follow that table, whereas D and trimming were derived from the DNA. The top ten hold roughly 3.5% of the sample, which has over 130,000 clones, almost 85% seen once.

Sequenced material: PBMCs or T cells enriched from blood (not recorded which). The rearrangement joins TRBV7-8 to TRBJ2-1; 9 nucleotides match TRBD2. The TCR was taken from a woman aged 45-65 years with acute COVID-19. The CDR3 region has the DNA TGTGCCAGCAGCACACACAGGACTAGCGACTACAATGAGCAGTTCTTC. It codes for CASSTHRTSDYNEQFF.